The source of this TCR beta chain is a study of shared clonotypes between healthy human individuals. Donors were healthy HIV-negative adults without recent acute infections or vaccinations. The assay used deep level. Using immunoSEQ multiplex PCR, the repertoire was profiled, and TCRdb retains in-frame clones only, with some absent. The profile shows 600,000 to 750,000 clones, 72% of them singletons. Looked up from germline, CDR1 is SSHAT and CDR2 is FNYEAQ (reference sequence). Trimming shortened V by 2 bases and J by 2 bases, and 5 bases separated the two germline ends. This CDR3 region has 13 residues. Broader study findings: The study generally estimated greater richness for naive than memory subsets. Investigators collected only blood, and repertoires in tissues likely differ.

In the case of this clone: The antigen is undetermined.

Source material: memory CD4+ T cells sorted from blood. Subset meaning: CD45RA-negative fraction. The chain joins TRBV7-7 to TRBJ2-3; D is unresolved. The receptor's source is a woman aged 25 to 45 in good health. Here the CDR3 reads CASSLQLTDTQYF. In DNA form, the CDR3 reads TGTGCCAGCAGCTTACAGCTCACAGATACGCAGTATTTT.